This T cell receptor (beta chain) is drawn from a study of blood T cell repertoires in COVID-19 (dated by TCRdb to the early 2020s). Looking at the study overall: Samples from collaborators originated in the United States, Italy and Spain and spanned both the acute and convalescent phases of COVID-19. The prospective study material was composed of cDNA or gDNA derived from T cells, B-cell-depleted T cells, or PBMCs. The dataset comprised deeply sampled blood TCRbeta repertoires from subjects exposed to, actively infected with, or recovered from COVID-19. The repertoires were made available in a free public database intended to serve as a resource for research on the immune response to SARS-CoV-2. Samples came from the ongoing ImmuneRACE study (first 160 participants) plus 1,254 subjects from 6 global collaborators. Sample metadata almost always included a de-identified subject ID, COVID-19 status, age in years and sex. Where available, HLA class I and class II types were taken from metadata supplied by the sample provider and were not determined by assay-based typing. What the authors observed across the whole study: The quantity of clinical and demographic metadata differed by source and by participant and was supplied without curation.

Each collaborating institution followed its own protocols to collect whole blood in K2EDTA tubes. For TCRbeta analysis, collaborator samples were shipped as frozen whole blood, as isolated PBMCs, or as DNA extracted from either sample type. There are 13 amino acids in the CDR3, from cysteine to phenylalanine inclusive. The kept DNA is CDR3 alone, 39 bases in frame from the first base. Ends trimmed: V by 5 bases, J by 7 bases; bases unmatched to a gene: 1. CDR1 is given as SNHLY and CDR2 as FYNNEI, both from the germline V gene. To note about this clone: Which antigen it targets is not known. No much larger clone exists at a distance of one base, and base qualities are not known.

The immunoSEQ Assay, a bias-controlled multiplex PCR, was used to amplify TCRbeta CDR3 regions from genomic DNA. The study's own analysis went as follows. The number of nucleated cells in each sample was estimated from the amplification of reference gene primers within the assay. To quantify the absolute abundance of each unique TCRbeta CDR3 rearrangement, sequence reads were collapsed and filtered. For each sample, productive Simpson clonality was calculated by taking the square root of Simpson's diversity index across productive rearrangements. This immuneACCESS table, as held by TCRdb, lists in-frame sequences with V and J called but not all clones. Of the missing ones, under half trace to an unresolved V gene in checked studies; the others have no known cause. The V and J calls and clone size were taken over from that table, and D and trimming were inferred from the DNA. Within this sample are 57,000 or so clones, with about 85% of them counted one time only. The ten top clones hold about 5.3% of the sample.

Sequencing was done on a sample of peripheral blood. This chain joins TRBV2 to TRBJ1-4; TRBD1 fits 10 bases in the junction. This TCR derives from a man in his 70s with acute or convalescent COVID-19. The CDR3 reads as follows: CASSRDRGEKLFF. The DNA reads as follows: TGTGCCAGCAGTCGGGACAGGGGTGAAAAACTGTTTTTT. Joined to the reference TRBV2 and TRBJ1-4 proteins, this CDR3 gives the full variable domain: EPEVTQTPSHQVTQMGQEVILRCVPISNHLYFYWYRQILGQKVEFLVSFYNNEISEKSEIFDDQFSVERPDGSNFTLKIRSTKLEDSAMYFCASSRDRGEKLFFGSGTQLSVL.